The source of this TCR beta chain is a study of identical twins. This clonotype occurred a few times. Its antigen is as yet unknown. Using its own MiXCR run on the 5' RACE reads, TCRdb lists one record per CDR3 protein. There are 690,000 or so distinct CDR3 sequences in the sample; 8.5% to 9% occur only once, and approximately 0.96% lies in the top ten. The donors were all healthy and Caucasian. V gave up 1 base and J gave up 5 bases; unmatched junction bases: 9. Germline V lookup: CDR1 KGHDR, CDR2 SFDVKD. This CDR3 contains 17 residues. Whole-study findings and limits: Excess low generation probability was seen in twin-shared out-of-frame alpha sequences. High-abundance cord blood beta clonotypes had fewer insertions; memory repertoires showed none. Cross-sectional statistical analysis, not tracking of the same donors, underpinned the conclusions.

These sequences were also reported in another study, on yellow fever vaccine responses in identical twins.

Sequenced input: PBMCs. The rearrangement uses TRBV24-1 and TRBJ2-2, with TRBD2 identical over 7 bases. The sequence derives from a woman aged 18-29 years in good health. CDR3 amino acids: CATSDFSAGVGTGELFF. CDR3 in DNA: TGTGCCACCAGTGATTTTTCTGCGGGAGTAGGGACCGGGGAGCTGTTTTTT.